This TCR beta chain was recorded in a study of T cell changes during pregnancy in multiple sclerosis. Here immunoSEQ multiplex PCR was the method, and the copy in TCRdb shows in-frame clones only, minus some. The data show just under 70,000 clones, about 90% seen once. The V and J ends lost 7 bases and 2 bases respectively, with 11 bases between them. The CDR3 sequence is 13 residues long. CDR1 is ENHRY and CDR2 is SYGVKD in the germline V gene. This receptor was taken from a female donor with multiple sclerosis, enrolled in a pregnancy study. This sequence joins TRBV10-3 and TRBJ1-1; D not certain. Sequencing was performed on peripheral blood, taken in the second trimester of pregnancy. The CDR3 DNA sequence: TGTGCCATCACACAGACCATAAACACTGAAGCTTTCTTT. This codes for CAITQTINTEAFF.